The 28 T cell receptor beta chains below come from one sample, sequenced in a study of T-cell memory formation after mild COVID-19. TCRdb fed the 5' RACE reads into MiXCR, producing one record per CDR3 protein. The sample shows 350,000 or so distinct CDR3 sequences, more than 20% of them seen only once. Sequencing was carried out using PBMCs or a T cell subset sorted from them (not recorded which). All receptors derive from a man aged 18 to 30 who had mild COVID-19 (a few samples of this study predate the infection). Cell type and time point are not known.

The table lists this clonotype with a few counts. The chain uses TRBV12-3 or TRBV12-4 and TRBJ2-7; 14 nucleotides align to TRBD2. The CDR3 loop spans 17 amino acids. V was clipped by 5 bases and J by 7 bases; unmatched bases: 13. CDR3 region: CASSPGLAGAPHREQYF. The CDR3 bases are TGTGCCAGCAGTCCGGGACTAGCGGGGGCCCCACATAGGGAGCAGTACTTC.

The chain recombines TRBV7-2 with TRBJ1-3, with 7 nucleotides matching TRBD1. The junction had 10 bases not matched to a gene; V was cut back by 7 bases and J by 1 base. CDR3 length: 16 residues. Germline CDR1 reads SGHTA; CDR2 reads FQGNSA. Here the CDR3 DNA reads TGTGCCAGCACCCCGACAGGGACTGAATCTGGAAACACCATATATTTT. It yields the protein CASTPTGTESGNTIYF.

This chain uses TRBV7-2 with TRBJ1-4, with D possibly matching TRBD1 (5 bases). V lost 6 bases, J lost 0 bases, and 11 bases lay in between. This CDR3 has 15 amino acids. The germline gives CDR1 SGHTA, CDR2 FQGNSA. CDR3 protein: CASSRSQATNEKLFF. CDR3 bases: TGTGCCAGCAGTAGGTCACAGGCAACTAATGAAAAACTGTTTTTT.

V gene TRBV24-1 combines with J gene TRBJ2-1, with 7 bases fitting TRBD1. The CDR3 is 13 amino acids. The J segment lost 10 bases and the V segment lost 9 bases, leaving 11 bases of the junction unmatched. From germline, CDR1 is KGHDR and CDR2 SFDVKD. The CDR3 is CATRDSPFEEQFF. The CDR3 DNA sequence: TGTGCCACCCGGGACAGTCCCTTTGAAGAGCAGTTCTTC.

The sample holds a few counts of this clonotype. The chain uses TRBV27 and TRBJ1-2; TRBD1 is a possible D gene (6 bases). V lost 3 bases, J lost 0 bases, and 8 bases lay in between. Germline-derived CDR1 and CDR2 are MNHEY and SMNVEV (reference sequence). This CDR3 has 14 amino acids. CDR3 region: CASSFRGTNYGYTF. CDR3 sequence (DNA): TGTGCCAGCAGTTTCAGGGGAACTAACTATGGCTACACCTTC.

This chain connects TRBV18 to TRBJ2-7; unclear D gene. The CDR3 extends over 15 amino acids. V gave up 3 bases and J gave up 0 bases, with 12 bases separating them. The germline V gene encodes CDR1 KGHSH and CDR2 LQKENI. DNA of the CDR3: TGTGCCAGCTCACCGTCCCTGGGTGGCTCCTACGAGCAGTACGTC. It encodes CASSPSLGGSYEQYV.

This chain links TRBV29-1 with TRBJ2-3; D gene ambiguous. The CDR3 spans 13 residues. V shed 5 bases and J shed 2 bases, with 11 bases lying between them. Germline assignment: CDR1 SQVTM and CDR2 ANQGSEA. In nucleotides, the CDR3 is TGCAGCGTTACTGGACCGAACACAGATACGCAGTATTTT. Its protein is CSVTGPNTDTQYF.

This clonotype was observed a handful of times. V gene TRBV7-9 combines with J gene TRBJ1-4; 7 bases align to TRBD1. The ends lost 5 bases at V and 5 bases at J; junction bases unmatched: 17. The CDR3 consists of 18 residues. CDR1 SEHNR and CDR2 FQNEAQ come from the germline V gene (reference sequence). DNA of the CDR3: TGTGCCAGCAGCCCCTGGGAGTTCGGGGGGACAGTAAATGAAAAACTGTTTTTT. This translates into CASSPWEFGGTVNEKLFF.

This chain joins TRBV7-8 and TRBJ2-5; D might be TRBD2 (7 bases). Germline V gives CDR1 SGHVS, CDR2 FQNEAQ. The CDR3 runs to 18 residues. Between the trimmed V and J ends, which lost 1 base and 1 base, there was a span of 19 bases. In DNA, the CDR3 is TGTGCCAGCAGCTTAGTCCGGGGGGCCAGGGGCGCCCAAGAGACCCAGTACTTC. It is translated as CASSLVRGARGAQETQYF. Using reference TRBV7-8 and TRBJ2-5 for the parts outside the CDR3, the full variable domain is GAGVSQSPRYKVAKRGQDVALRCDPISGHVSLFWYQQALGQGPEFLTYFQNEAQLDKSGLPSDRFFAERPEGSVSTLKIQRTQQEDSAVYLCASSLVRGARGAQETQYFGPGTRLLVL.

The gene calls are TRBV5-1 and TRBJ2-7; TRBD1 agrees at 10 bases. V was pared by 1 base and J by 5 bases, with 3 bases of the junction left unmatched. This CDR3 has 14 residues. CDR1 SGHRS and CDR2 YFSETQ come from the germline V gene. The CDR3 is CASSLRTGGDEQYF. CDR3 nucleotides: TGCGCCAGCAGCTTGCGGACAGGGGGTGACGAGCAGTACTTC.

The V and J genes are TRBV9 and TRBJ2-3; 13 bases are a match to TRBD2. The CDR3 runs to 16 residues. V was clipped by 3 bases and J by 4 bases; unmatched bases: 5. Germline CDR1 and CDR2: SGDLS and YYNGEE. The CDR3 DNA is TGTGCCAGCAGCGGGACTAGCGGGGGTGGTGCAGATACGCAGTATTTT. Encoded protein: CASSGTSGGGADTQYF.

In its sample, this clonotype was seen a few times. The chain has TRBV5-1 and TRBJ1-1; perhaps TRBD1 as D (5 bases). CDR3 length: 14 residues. V dropped 0 bases and J dropped 2 bases, with 8 bases sitting between them. Germline assignment: CDR1 SGHRS and CDR2 YFSETQ. CDR3 residues: CASSLEGENTEAFF. CDR3 nucleotide sequence: TGCGCCAGCAGCTTGGAAGGGGAAAACACTGAAGCTTTCTTT.

This chain links TRBV9 with TRBJ1-1, with a weak D call TRBD1 (5 bases). Looked up from germline, CDR1 is SGDLS and CDR2 is YYNGEE. V shed 0 bases and J shed 3 bases, with 18 bases lying between them. This CDR3 spans 17 amino acids. The CDR3 nucleotides read TGTGCCAGCAGCGTAGAGTTCTGGGGGATATCGGACACTGAAGCTTTCTTT. It encodes CASSVEFWGISDTEAFF.

The CDR3 bases are TGCAGTGCGTACCAGGGGACAGGCGAGCAGTACTTC. The encoded protein is CSAYQGTGEQYF. The rearrangement joins TRBV20-1 to TRBJ2-7, with 8 bases matching TRBD1. The junction had 7 bases not matched to a gene; V was cut back by 6 bases and J by 6 bases. CDR1 and CDR2 (germline): DFQATT, SNEGSKA (reference sequence). The CDR3 length is 12 residues.

This rearrangement joins TRBV12-3 or TRBV12-4 to TRBJ2-7; D not certain. The CDR3 is made up of 13 amino acids. V lost 3 bases, J lost 2 bases, and 8 bases lay in between. The CDR3 loop is CASSFGNAYEQYF. Written as DNA, the CDR3 is TGTGCCAGCAGTTTTGGGAACGCCTACGAGCAGTACTTC.

This clonotype turned up a few times. V usage is TRBV7-6 and J usage is TRBJ1-6, with D unclear. The germline V gene has CDR1 SGHVS and CDR2 FNYEAQ. Trimming removed 4 bases from V and 8 bases from J, with 9 bases in between. The CDR3 has 13 amino acids. CDR3 nucleotides: TGTGCCAGCAGCTCGGAAGTGTATTCACCCCTCCACTTT. As protein: CASSSEVYSPLHF.

This chain joins TRBV7-3 and TRBJ2-4, with 9 bases that match TRBD1. The germline gives CDR1 SGHTA, CDR2 FQGTGA. The CDR3 consists of 14 residues. J gave up 7 bases and V 4 bases, and 5 bases lay outside the gene matches. This chain's CDR3 is CASSSTGGYNIQYF. CDR3 DNA sequence: TGTGCCAGCAGCTCGACAGGGGGATACAACATTCAGTACTTC.

This clonotype was counted at least ten times. The J gene is TRBJ2-2, the V gene TRBV7-2; D perhaps matches TRBD1 (5 bases). CDR3 length equals 16 residues. Trimming took 2 bases from V and 2 from J, leaving 12 bases between them. The germline CDR1 and CDR2 sequences are SGHTA and FQGNSA. The DNA for the CDR3 is TGTGCCAGCAGCTTATTTTCGCAGGGAAACACCGGGGAGCTGTTTTTT. It translates to CASSLFSQGNTGELFF.

This rearrangement joins TRBV6-5 to TRBJ1-5; no definite D call. The CDR3 is 17 residues long. V lost 2 bases and J lost 4, with 18 bases in between. Germline V gives CDR1 MNHEY, CDR2 SVGAGI. The CDR3: CASSYIGDRGRNQPQHF. The DNA for the CDR3 is TGTGCCAGCAGTTACATCGGGGATCGAGGGAGAAATCAGCCCCAGCATTTT.

The chain employs TRBV21-1 and TRBJ2-1; the D call of TRBD1 is as the table states it, not checked on the DNA. TRBV21-1 is a listed pseudogene. The length of the CDR3 is 16 residues. This CDR3 reads CASRNSGGESYNEQFF. The CDR3, as DNA: TGTGCCAGCAGAAACTCAGGGGGCGAATCCTACAATGAGCAGTTCTTC.

V and J are TRBV27 and TRBJ1-1, with TRBD1 as a possible D gene (6 bases). The ends were cut back, 1 base at V and 4 bases at J, with 16 bases in the middle. Germline assignment: CDR1 MNHEY and CDR2 SMNVEV (reference sequence). The CDR3 totals 16 residues. The CDR3 DNA is TGTGCCAGCAGTTTATTCCCCACAGGGCTGGGCACTGAAGCTTTCTTT. It translates to CASSLFPTGLGTEAFF.

This clonotype turned up a few times. The J gene is TRBJ2-3, the V gene TRBV6-2 or TRBV6-3; 10 bases fit TRBD1. V lost 2 bases to trimming and J lost 5 bases; unmatched junction nucleotides: 4. Germline V gene lookup returns CDR1 MNHEY and CDR2 SVGEGT. CDR3 length: 15 residues. CDR3 bases: TGTGCCAGCAGTTACGGGACAGGGGAGGTAGATACGCAGTATTTT. Amino acid sequence: CASSYGTGEVDTQYF.

This clonotype has just a few counts. This chain uses TRBV28 with TRBJ2-7, with D perhaps TRBD2 (6 bases). Trimming removed 6 bases at V and 2 bases at J, with 14 bases between. Germline V CDR1 and CDR2: MDHEN, SYDVKM. The CDR3 length is 14 residues. This CDR3 is CASRTGTATYEQYF. CDR3 nucleotide sequence: TGTGCCAGCAGAACCGGGACTGCCACCTACGAGCAGTACTTC.

This rearrangement joins TRBV7-9 to TRBJ2-7, with D unclear. Germline V gene data show CDR1 as SEHNR and CDR2 as FQNEAQ (reference sequence). Trimming left V 5 bases short and J 2 bases short, with 10 bases between. The CDR3 consists of 13 residues. The CDR3, as DNA: TGTGCCAGCAGCCCCCAGATCCCCTACGAGCAGTACTTC. This translates into CASSPQIPYEQYF.

The rearrangement joins TRBV4-3 to TRBJ1-1; no definite D call. Germline loops: CDR1 LGHNA, CDR2 YSLEER. Trimming shortened V by 0 bases and J by 1 base, and 6 bases separated the two germline ends. The CDR3 covers 14 residues. The CDR3 bases are TGCGCCAGCAGCCAAGATGGCAAGAACACTGAAGCTTTCTTT. Translation gives CASSQDGKNTEAFF.

With regard to this clonotype: Sequence at one end of the junction differs from germline and may be a read error. The chain has TRBV7-3 and TRBJ2-2; 10 nucleotides match TRBD1. Germline V gene sequence: CDR1 SGHTA, CDR2 FQGTGA. The CDR3 totals 17 residues. CDR3 nucleotides: TGTGACAGCAGCACCTTTAAGGGGACAGGGGAGACCGGGGAGCTGTTTTTT. It translates to CDSSTFKGTGETGELFF.

This rearrangement joins TRBV12-3 or TRBV12-4 to TRBJ1-3, with D unclear. V was pared by 2 bases and J by 3 bases, with 20 bases between. The CDR3 is made up of 18 amino acids. CDR3 loop: CASSLFLGQQTFGNTIYF. In DNA form, the CDR3 reads TGTGCCAGCAGTTTATTCCTAGGTCAGCAGACCTTTGGAAACACCATATATTTT.

This clonotype was observed a few times. The rearrangement joins TRBV11-2 to TRBJ2-3, with D perhaps being TRBD1 or TRBD2 (5 bases each). This CDR3 has 15 residues. Germline assignment: CDR1 SGHAT and CDR2 FQNNGV. V shed 1 base and J shed 6 bases, with 14 bases lying between them. CDR3 nucleotide sequence: TGTGCCAGCAGCTTAGTTAGGGACCTCGTGGATACGCAGTATTTT. Its translation is CASSLVRDLVDTQYF.